The present T cell receptor (beta chain) was sequenced within a study of regulatory T cells in long-lasting Graves disease. Study-wide background: Persistent Graves' disease required over 5 years of antithyroid drugs and positive TSH receptor antibodies.

The V gene lost 3 bases and the J gene lost 2 bases, with 13 bases spanning the gap. The germline gives CDR1 LGHNA, CDR2 YSLEER. CDR3 length equals 15 residues. For TCR beta, libraries came from iRepertoire HTBI primers and Arm-PCR of CDR3 regions. TCRdb itself ran the multiplex PCR reads through MiXCR, one entry per CDR3 protein. The data contain approximately 380,000 distinct CDR3 sequences, less than 25% of them seen just once; the ten biggest clones take up about 20%. Time point indicated: persistent/refractory GD, antithyroid drugs over 5 years with positive TRAb. From PBMCs, RNA was extracted and then used to make the TCR library.

The specimen was peripheral blood mononuclear cells (PBMCs), collected when the disease was refractory, from a patient treated with antithyroid drugs. The receptor was derived from a female donor with Graves disease. V gene TRBV4-3 combines with J gene TRBJ1-1, with a tentative D call TRBD1 (5 bases). The CDR3 protein is CASSHPAGDNTEAFF. CDR3 bases: TGCGCCAGCAGCCACCCTGCGGGGGATAACACTGAAGCTTTCTTT.